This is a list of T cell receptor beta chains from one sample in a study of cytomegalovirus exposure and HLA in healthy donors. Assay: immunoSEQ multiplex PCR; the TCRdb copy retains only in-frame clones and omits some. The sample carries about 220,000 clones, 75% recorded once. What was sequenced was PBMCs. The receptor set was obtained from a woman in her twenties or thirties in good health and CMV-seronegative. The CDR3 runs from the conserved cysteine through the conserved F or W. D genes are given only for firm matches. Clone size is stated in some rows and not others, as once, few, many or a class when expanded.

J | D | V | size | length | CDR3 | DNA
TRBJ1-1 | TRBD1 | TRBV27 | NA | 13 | CASKGQGSPEAFF | TGTGCCAGCAAGGGACAGGGATCCCCTGAAGCTTTCTTT
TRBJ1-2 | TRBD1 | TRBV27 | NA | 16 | CASSLLGTGGNYGYTF | TGTGCCAGCAGTTTATTAGGGACAGGGGGCAACTATGGCTACACCTTC
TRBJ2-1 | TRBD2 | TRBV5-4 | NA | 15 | CASSPVAGPGGEQFF | TGTGCCAGCAGCCCCGTAGCGGGCCCCGGGGGAGAGCAGTTCTTC
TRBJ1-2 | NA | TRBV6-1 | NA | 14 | CASRRRAGGDGYTF | TGTGCCAGCAGGCGAAGGGCGGGGGGAGATGGCTACACCTTC
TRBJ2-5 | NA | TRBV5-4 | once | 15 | CASSLEFGIPETQYF | TGTGCCAGCAGCTTGGAATTTGGCATCCCAGAGACCCAGTACTTC
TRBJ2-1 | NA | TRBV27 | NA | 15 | CASSLSGSSYNEQFF | TGTGCCAGCAGTTTAAGTGGGAGCTCCTACAATGAGCAGTTCTTC
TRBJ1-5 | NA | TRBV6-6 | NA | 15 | CASSSSDSPNQPQHF | TGTGCCAGCAGTTCCTCCGACAGTCCGAATCAGCCCCAGCATTTT
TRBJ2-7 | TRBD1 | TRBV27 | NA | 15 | CASSLSGTGHYEQYF | TGTGCCAGCAGTTTATCTGGGACAGGGCACTACGAGCAGTACTTC
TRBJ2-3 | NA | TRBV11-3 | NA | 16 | CASSSSSGGATDTQYF | TGTGCCAGCAGCTCAAGTAGTGGGGGGGCCACAGATACGCAGTATTTT
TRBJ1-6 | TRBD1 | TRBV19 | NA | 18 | CASSIRPGQGLGNSPLHF | TGTGCCAGTAGTATAAGACCGGGACAGGGGTTGGGAAATTCACCCCTCCACTTT
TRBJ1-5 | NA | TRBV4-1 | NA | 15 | CASSQTTGSNQPQHF | TGCGCCAGCAGCCAGACCACAGGGAGCAATCAGCCCCAGCATTTT
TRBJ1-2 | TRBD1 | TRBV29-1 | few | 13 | CSVEGTGSSSYTF | TGCAGCGTTGAAGGGACAGGGAGTTCTAGCTACACCTTC
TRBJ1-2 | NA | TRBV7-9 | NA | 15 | CASSLGSGGRYGYTF | TGTGCCAGCAGCTTAGGGTCGGGGGGCCGCTATGGCTACACCTTC
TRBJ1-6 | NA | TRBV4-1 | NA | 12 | CASSQDLGPLHF | TGCGCCAGCAGCCAAGATTTGGGCCCCCTCCACTTT
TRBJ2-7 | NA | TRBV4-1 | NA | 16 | CASSQAPPLAIYEQYF | TGCGCCAGCAGCCAAGCCCCACCGCTAGCAATCTACGAGCAGTACTTC
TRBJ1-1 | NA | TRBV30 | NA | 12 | CAWSKGYTEAFF | TGTGCCTGGAGTAAGGGGTACACTGAAGCTTTCTTT
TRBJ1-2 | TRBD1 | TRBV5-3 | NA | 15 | CARSLFGDRESGYTF | TGTGCCAGAAGCTTGTTCGGGGACAGGGAGAGTGGCTACACCTTC
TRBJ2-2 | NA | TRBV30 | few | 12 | CAWSAGAGELFF | TGTGCCTGGAGTGCAGGGGCCGGGGAGCTGTTTTTT
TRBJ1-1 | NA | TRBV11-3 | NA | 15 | CASSLWSQGNAEAFF | TGTGCCAGCAGCTTATGGTCCCAGGGAAACGCTGAAGCTTTCTTT
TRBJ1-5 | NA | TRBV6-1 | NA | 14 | CASSELQGNQPQHF | TGTGCCAGCAGTGAACTGCAGGGCAATCAGCCCCAGCATTTT
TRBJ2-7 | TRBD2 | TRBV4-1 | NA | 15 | CASSPISGSDHEQYF | TGCGCCAGCAGCCCGATTAGCGGGAGCGACCACGAGCAGTACTTC
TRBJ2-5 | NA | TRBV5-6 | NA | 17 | CASSLADRRGGWETQYF | TGTGCCAGCAGCTTGGCTGACCGGAGAGGAGGGTGGGAGACCCAGTACTTC
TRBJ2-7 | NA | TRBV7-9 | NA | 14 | CASSLSGPHYEQYF | TGTGCCAGCAGCTTATCAGGGCCCCACTACGAGCAGTACTTC
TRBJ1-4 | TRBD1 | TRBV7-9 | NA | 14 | CASSRGDSGEKLFF | TGTGCCAGCAGCAGGGGGGACAGTGGGGAAAAACTGTTTTTT
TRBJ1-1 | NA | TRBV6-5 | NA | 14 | CASSLDRATTEAFF | TGTGCCAGCAGCCTGGACAGAGCCACCACTGAAGCTTTCTTT
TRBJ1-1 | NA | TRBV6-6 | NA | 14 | CASSYSTSNTEAFF | TGTGCCAGCAGTTACTCCACTTCGAACACTGAAGCTTTCTTT
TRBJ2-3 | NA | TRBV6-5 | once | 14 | CASGELSSTDTQYF | TGTGCCAGCGGGGAGCTCTCTAGCACAGATACGCAGTATTTT
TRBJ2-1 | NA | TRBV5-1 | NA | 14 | CASSRAGQHNEQFF | TGCGCCAGCAGCAGAGCGGGACAACACAATGAGCAGTTCTTC
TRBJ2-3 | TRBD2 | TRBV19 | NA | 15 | CASSVLAGGMHTQYF | TGTGCCAGTAGTGTACTAGCGGGGGGGATGCATACGCAGTATTTT
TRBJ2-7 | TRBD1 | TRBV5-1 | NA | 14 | CASSGGTGAYEQYF | TGCGCCAGCAGCGGGGGGACAGGGGCCTACGAGCAGTACTTC
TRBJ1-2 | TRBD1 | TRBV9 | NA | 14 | CASSVGGQVYGYTF | TGTGCCAGCAGCGTAGGGGGACAGGTTTATGGCTACACCTTC
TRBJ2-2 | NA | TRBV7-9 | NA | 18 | CATSSDWTGRANTGELFF | TGTGCCACCAGCTCAGACTGGACAGGGAGGGCGAACACCGGGGAGCTGTTTTTT
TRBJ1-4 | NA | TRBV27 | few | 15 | CASSLMSAPVEKLFF | TGTGCCAGCAGTTTAATGAGTGCCCCCGTGGAAAAACTGTTTTTT
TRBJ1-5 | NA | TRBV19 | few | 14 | CASSIVTEDQPQHF | TGTGCCAGTAGTATAGTAACAGAAGATCAGCCCCAGCATTTT
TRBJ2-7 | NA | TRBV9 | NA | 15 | CASSVAWGRHNEQYF | TGTGCCAGCAGCGTAGCTTGGGGGCGCCATAACGAGCAGTACTTC
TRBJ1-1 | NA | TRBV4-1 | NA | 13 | CASRGRGYTEAFF | TGCGCCAGCAGGGGGAGGGGTTACACTGAAGCTTTCTTT
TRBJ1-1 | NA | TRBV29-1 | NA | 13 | CSVEVGGNTEAFF | TGCAGCGTTGAGGTAGGGGGGAACACTGAAGCTTTCTTT
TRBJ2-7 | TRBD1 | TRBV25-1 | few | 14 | CASSVGDRDYEQYF | TGTGCCAGCAGTGTAGGGGACAGGGACTACGAGCAGTACTTC